These 8 T cell receptor beta chains came from one sample sequenced in a study of blood T cell repertoires in COVID-19. Here immunoSEQ multiplex PCR was the method, and the copy in TCRdb shows in-frame clones only, minus some. The data contain 200,000 or so clones, less than 85% of them singletons. The sample comprised PBMCs or T cells enriched from blood (not recorded which). These receptors all stem from a man in his fifties or sixties who had recovered from COVID-19.

V and J are TRBV6-5 and TRBJ2-5; D not resolved. The V gene's germline CDR1 is MNHEY and CDR2 SVGAGI. Trimming took 2 bases from V and 1 from J, leaving 8 bases between them. The CDR3 has 14 residues. The CDR3, as DNA: TGTGCCAGCAGTTACCGGCGGTCCCAAGAGACCCAGTACTTC. It translates to CASSYRRSQETQYF.

This clone came up once. V and J are TRBV12-3 or TRBV12-4 and TRBJ1-2; 9 positions agree with TRBD1. V lost 1 base to trimming and J lost 6 bases; unmatched junction nucleotides: 0. This CDR3 contains 13 residues. Here the CDR3 DNA reads TGTGCCAGCAGTTTAGGGGACAGGGATGGCTACACCTTC. Encoded protein: CASSLGDRDGYTF.

The chain carries TRBV27 and TRBJ1-5; D possibly corresponds to TRBD1 (6 bases). The V gene lost 7 bases and the J gene lost 7 bases, with 14 bases spanning the gap. This CDR3 is 13 amino acids long. The germline gives CDR1 MNHEY, CDR2 SMNVEV (reference sequence). CDR3 region: CASTGQFGQPQHF. The DNA for the CDR3 is TGTGCCAGCACTGGACAGTTCGGACAGCCCCAGCATTTT.

This chain connects TRBV20-1 to TRBJ1-2; D ambiguous. Trimming left V 3 bases short and J 3 bases short, with 5 bases between. The CDR3 spans 11 residues. CDR1 and CDR2 from the germline V gene are DFQATT and SNEGSKA (reference sequence). CDR3 sequence: CSARRDYGYTF. CDR3 DNA: TGCAGTGCTAGGAGGGACTATGGCTACACCTTC.

This clone has only a few counts. The sample contains more than one DNA sequence encoding this CDR3. The genes are TRBV4-2 and TRBJ1-5, with unresolved D. Germline V gene sequence: CDR1 LGHNA, CDR2 YNFKEQ. Trimming removed 0 bases from V and 4 bases from J, with 4 bases in between. The CDR3 totals 13 residues. The CDR3 DNA reads as TGTGCCAGCAGCCAAGATCCGAATCAGCCCCAGCATTTT. Protein: CASSQDPNQPQHF.

The chain joins TRBV14 to TRBJ1-1, with D maybe TRBD1 (5 bases). CDR1 is SGHDN and CDR2 is FVKESK in the germline V gene. Trimming pared 2 bases from V and 4 bases from J, leaving 11 bases between. The CDR3 length is 14 residues. The CDR3 DNA follows: TGTGCCAGCAGCCAACAGGGCCTGGGCACTGAAGCTTTCTTT. The encoded protein is CASSQQGLGTEAFF.

This chain joins TRBV3-1 (or the pseudogene TRBV3-2) and TRBJ2-7, with 12 positions matching TRBD2. The J segment lost 4 bases and the V segment lost 4 bases, leaving 2 bases of the junction unmatched. CDR3 length equals 14 residues. The germline gives CDR1 LGHDT, CDR2 YNNKEL (reference sequence). This CDR3 is CASSPTSGGYEQYF. The CDR3 bases are TGTGCCAGCAGCCCGACTAGCGGGGGATACGAGCAGTACTTC.

The rearrangement uses TRBV4-3 and TRBJ2-3; 9 bases agree with TRBD1. The CDR3 spans 15 residues. The V segment lost 0 bases and the J segment 4 bases; nucleotides outside the gene matches: 2. CDR1 LGHNA and CDR2 YSLEER come from the germline V gene. The CDR3 DNA reads as TGCGCCAGCAGCCAAGAACAGGGGGCGGCAGATACGCAGTATTTT. Protein product: CASSQEQGAADTQYF.